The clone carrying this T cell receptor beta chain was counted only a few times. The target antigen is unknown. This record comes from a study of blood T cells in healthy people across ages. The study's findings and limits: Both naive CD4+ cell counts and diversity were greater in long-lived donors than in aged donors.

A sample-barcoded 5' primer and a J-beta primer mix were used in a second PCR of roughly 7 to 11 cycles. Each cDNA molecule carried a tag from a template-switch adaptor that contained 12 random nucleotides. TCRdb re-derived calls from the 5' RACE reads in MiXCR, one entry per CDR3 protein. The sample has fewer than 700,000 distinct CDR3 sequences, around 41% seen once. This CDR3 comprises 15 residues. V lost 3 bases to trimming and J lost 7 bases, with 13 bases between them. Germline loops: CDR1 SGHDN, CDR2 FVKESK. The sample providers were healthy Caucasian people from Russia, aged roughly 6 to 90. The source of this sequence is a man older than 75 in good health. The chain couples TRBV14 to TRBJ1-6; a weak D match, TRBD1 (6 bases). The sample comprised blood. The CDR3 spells CASSQTPGENSPLHF. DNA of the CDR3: TGTGCCAGCAGCCAGACCCCAGGGGAGAATTCACCCCTCCACTTT.